This T cell receptor (beta chain) originates from a study of T-cell memory formation after mild COVID-19. Germline V lookup: CDR1 DFQATT, CDR2 SNEGSKA (reference sequence). The CDR3 sequence is 16 residues long. Between the trimmed V and J ends, which lost 0 bases and 0 bases, there was a span of 15 bases. TCRdb independently ran MiXCR on the 5' RACE reads; one entry per CDR3 protein. The table shows approximately 570,000 distinct CDR3 sequences, with under 20% occurring only once. Regarding the study as a whole: There was a balanced CD4/CD8 profile in clones contracting day 15 to 85, and later expanders leaned CD4+. Cross-reactive memory appears to have joined, as suggested by some responding clones showing up in pre-infection memory. Among CD4+ contracting clones, most were CM and EM, and CD8+ ones EMRA.

Worth noting for this clonotype: What it recognizes is unknown.

The source material was PBMCs or a T cell subset sorted from them (not recorded which). The receptor was derived from an adult woman who had mild COVID-19 (a few samples of this study predate the infection). Cell type and time point are not known. This chain links TRBV20-1 with TRBJ2-7; weak D call: TRBD1 (5 bases). DNA of the CDR3: TGCAGTGCTAGAGACCCGCGACAGCCCGGCTCCTACGAGCAGTACTTC. Encoded protein: CSARDPRQPGSYEQYF.